This T cell receptor (beta chain) was profiled in a study of CD8 T cells in ankylosing spondylitis. CDR3 size: 13 residues. Trimming pared 3 bases from V and 6 bases from J, leaving 11 bases between. The germline CDR1 and CDR2 sequences are SGDLS and YYNGEE. On this clonotype: Its antigen is unidentified.

Findings of the study overall: Clones linked to disease were reported to show significant enrichment in matched ankylosing spondylitis synovial fluid. It appeared that ankylosing spondylitis blood was characterized by a TCR beta motif of roughly 8 highly homologous variants. Those disease-linked clones were CD8+; they were also relatively rare in peripheral blood.

In making TCR beta libraries, quantitative 5'-RACE with molecular barcodes was used. From the 5' RACE reads, TCRdb called clonotypes with MiXCR, one entry per CDR3 protein. This table has 250,000 or so distinct CDR3 sequences, 15% to 20% appearing once. Sequencing was done on a sample of blood, either unsorted or a sorted T cell fraction (not recorded which). The chain joins TRBV9 to TRBJ2-3, with a tentative D call TRBD1 (6 bases). The sequence was collected from a male donor with ankylosing spondylitis or in good health (not recorded which). The CDR3 DNA reads as TGTGCCAGCAGCGCGAACAGGGCGGATACGCAGTATTTT. This gives the protein CASSANRADTQYF.